The present TCR beta chain was sequenced within a study of post-analysis software for immune sequencing data. As for the study in general: Patients with relapsing-remitting, secondary progressive and progressive-relapsing multiple sclerosis courses were all represented.

Every TCR beta cDNA library bore unique molecular identifiers. Some 500,000 cDNA molecules were recovered from an input of roughly 0.85 to 10 million T cells. TCRdb re-called the PCR reads through MiXCR, storing one row per CDR3 protein. The table shows 800,000 to 950,000 distinct CDR3 sequences, with roughly half occurring only once. Whole-study results and caveats: When the samples were clustered directly with F measure, those that had been prepared in the same batch showed strong co-clustering. The five TRBV segments detected at higher frequency in patients than in controls included TRBV5-6, TRBV5-1 and TRBV20-1.

Regarding this clonotype: As yet, its antigen is unknown.

Germline CDR1 is SGHRS and CDR2 is YFSETQ. The V gene lost 4 bases and the J gene lost 6 bases, with 23 bases spanning the gap. The CDR3 is made up of 16 amino acids. This chain links TRBV5-1 with TRBJ2-7, with D possibly being TRBD2 (7 bases). The source material was blood. This receptor was identified in a girl between 5 and 17 years old with multiple sclerosis. CDR3 in DNA: TGCGCCAGCAGCGGGCAGGGAGGGACAACAAAAGGCGAGCAGTACTTC. Its protein product is CASSGQGGTTKGEQYF.